This T cell receptor (beta chain) came from a study of blood T cells in healthy people across ages. The study's findings and limits: In these data, TCR beta diversity tracked strongly with naive T cell percentage.

This CDR3 is built from 14 residues. V was clipped by 2 bases and J by 7 bases, with 18 bases between them. Germline CDR1 is DFQATT and CDR2 is SNEGSKA (reference sequence). The donors, all healthy, were Caucasians living in Russia, aged about 6 to 95. The second PCR ran 7 to 11 cycles with a sample-barcoded 5' primer and J-beta primers. Each cDNA molecule carried a tag from a template-switch adaptor that contained 12 random nucleotides. TCRdb reanalysed the 5' RACE reads using MiXCR and keeps one entry per CDR3 protein. The profile shows over a million distinct CDR3 sequences, over 35% of them singletons. Comment on this clonotype: Its antigen is unidentified.

The TCR originated in a woman between 55 and 75 years old in good health. The chain is built from TRBV20-1 and TRBJ2-7; D gene unclear. Material for sequencing was blood. As DNA, the CDR3 is TGCAGTGCTAGAAGCTACGGAAAATACAATGAGCAGTACTTC. It yields the protein CSARSYGKYNEQYF.